What follows are 15 T cell receptor beta chains derived from one specimen sequenced in a study of human T cells and chemical hapten exposure. MiXCR was run by TCRdb on the RACE reads, yielding one entry per CDR3 protein. The data contain about 130,000 distinct CDR3 sequences, approximately 9.5% of them singletons. The sample's time point: healthy volunteer bleed at 2 weeks. Unfractionated whole blood served as the source for total RNA extraction. Input material: whole blood. These receptors all come from a male donor in good health. Some clones in this sample may be carry-over from other donors' samples.

This clonotype was seen a handful of times. V is TRBV13 and J is TRBJ2-5, with 7 bases lining up with TRBD1. Per germline, CDR1 PRHDT and CDR2 FYEKMQ (reference sequence). The ends lost 5 bases at V and 2 bases at J; junction bases unmatched: 8. This CDR3 region has 15 residues. CDR3 bases: TGTGCCAGCAGCCTAGAACGGGGACAGCAAGAGACCCAGTACTTC. It codes for CASSLERGQQETQYF.

This clonotype has a handful of counts. J is TRBJ2-1 and V is TRBV9; TRBD1 matches at 9 bases. In germline, CDR1 is SGDLS, CDR2 YYNGEE. The CDR3 has 15 residues. The trim removed 3 bases at V and 7 bases at J, leaving 8 bases unmatched. CDR3 residues: CASSGMGQGENEQFF. The CDR3 region has the DNA TGTGCCAGCAGCGGGATGGGACAGGGAGAGAATGAGCAGTTCTTC. The variable domain in full, with the rest retrieved from reference TRBV9 and TRBJ2-1, is DSGVTQTPKHLITATGQRVTLRCSPRSGDLSVYWYQQSLDQGLQFLIQYYNGEERAKGNILERFSAQQFPDLHSELNLSSLELGDSALYFCASSGMGQGENEQFFGPGTRLTVL.

The gene calls are TRBV20-1 and TRBJ2-1, with a possible D match to TRBD1 (6 bases). V dropped 5 bases and J dropped 3 bases, with 29 bases sitting between them. Germline V CDR1 and CDR2: DFQATT, SNEGSKA (reference sequence). This CDR3 is built from 19 residues. The CDR3, as DNA: TGCAGTGCTGGTACCGGGACACGGGTTTTATCAAGGGTCTACAATGAGCAGTTCTTC. It yields the protein CSAGTGTRVLSRVYNEQFF.

This clonotype was observed at least ten times. V and J are TRBV12-3 or TRBV12-4 and TRBJ2-5; D is perhaps TRBD1 or TRBD2 (5 bases each). V lost 5 bases to trimming and J lost 7 bases, with 17 bases between them. The CDR3 has 14 amino acids. CDR3 protein: CASSPGTGSRTQYF. CDR3 nucleotides: TGTGCCAGCAGTCCTGGGACCGGTTCGAGGACCCAGTACTTC.

This clonotype was counted many times. The chain has TRBV2 and TRBJ1-5; possibly TRBD1 for D (5 bases). The V end lost 9 bases, the J end lost 5 bases, and 14 bases lay between the germline ends. The CDR3 is 13 residues long. Germline V gene sequence: CDR1 SNHLY, CDR2 FYNNEI. CDR3 DNA sequence: TGTGCCAGTGGGGGTTTAGGGGATCAGCCCCAGCATTTT. Encoded protein: CASGGLGDQPQHF.

This clonotype was recorded a few times. The CDR3 here is CASSIVRGQPTGELFF. For the CDR3, the DNA is TGTGCCAGTAGTATAGTAAGAGGGCAGCCCACCGGGGAGCTGTTTTTT. The chain links TRBV19 to TRBJ2-2; D is possibly TRBD2 (5 bases). V was trimmed by 1 base and J by 4 bases, leaving 13 bases between them. Germline CDR1 is LNHDA and CDR2 is SQIVND (reference sequence). This CDR3 comprises 16 residues.

This clonotype came up a few times. V is TRBV3-1 and J is TRBJ2-1; 8 bases line up with TRBD2. CDR1 is LGHDT and CDR2 is YNNKEL in the germline V gene (reference sequence). V lost 1 base and J lost 12; bases outside the gene matches: 8. The CDR3 sequence is 14 residues long. The CDR3 bases are TGTGCCAGCAGCCAAGGGACTAGCTTCGTTGGGCAGTTCTTC. Translating gives CASSQGTSFVGQFF.

This clonotype was recorded at least ten times. The rearrangement links TRBV5-1 to TRBJ2-5; no reliable D call. Per germline, CDR1 SGHRS and CDR2 YFSETQ. Trimming took 0 bases from V and 1 from J, leaving 7 bases between them. This CDR3 is built from 14 residues. CDR3 nucleotide sequence: TGCGCCAGCAGCTTGGCTTCCACCCAAGAGACCCAGTACTTC. Encoded protein: CASSLASTQETQYF.

The sample holds a few counts of this clonotype. The CDR3 DNA follows: TGCAGTGCTAGAGATCGAAATGGTGACCTGGCGGGAGATGAGCAGTTCTTC. This codes for CSARDRNGDLAGDEQFF. The V and J genes are TRBV20-1 and TRBJ2-1, with 7 bases fitting TRBD2. Trimming took 0 bases from V and 8 from J; bases not matched to a gene: 16. From germline, CDR1 is DFQATT and CDR2 SNEGSKA (reference sequence). The CDR3 runs 17 residues.

The chain recombines TRBV20-1 with TRBJ1-2, with D perhaps TRBD1 (5 bases). Germline assignment: CDR1 DFQATT and CDR2 SNEGSKA (reference sequence). This CDR3 has 14 residues. V lost 8 bases and J 7 bases, leaving 23 bases between the germline ends. Written as DNA, the CDR3 is TGCAGTACCGAAGATGGGGTCAGGGTGTCTGGCTACACCTTC. This sequence encodes CSTEDGVRVSGYTF.

This clonotype was recorded many times. J is TRBJ1-3 and V is TRBV10-3; TRBD1 matches 7 bases. Trimming took 6 bases from V and 0 from J; bases not matched to a gene: 8. Germline values: CDR1 ENHRY, CDR2 SYGVKD. CDR3 length: 16 amino acids. This CDR3 reads CAIRAAGTVSGNTIYF. CDR3 sequence (DNA): TGTGCCATCAGGGCGGCCGGGACAGTCTCTGGAAACACCATATATTTT.

This CDR3 is CASRSTENEKLFF. The CDR3 nucleotides are TGTGCCTCTCGCTCGACAGAAAATGAAAAACTGTTTTTT. The chain joins TRBV10-3 to TRBJ1-4; D is possibly TRBD1 (5 bases). Germline V gene data show CDR1 as ENHRY and CDR2 as SYGVKD. This CDR3 comprises 13 residues. V lost 11 bases and J 5 bases, leaving 15 bases between the germline ends.

This clonotype was seen repeatedly, ten times or more. DNA for the CDR3: TGTGCCAGCAGCTTAGGGTGGGGGAATGAGCAGTTCTTC. Protein sequence: CASSLGWGNEQFF. The V and J genes are TRBV7-9 and TRBJ2-1; D tentatively reads TRBD1 or TRBD2 (5 bases each). CDR1 and CDR2 (germline): SEHNR, FQNEAQ (reference sequence). This CDR3 has 13 residues. Trimming shortened V by 1 base and J by 7 bases, and 8 bases separated the two germline ends.

The chain couples TRBV3-1 to TRBJ1-1; D unresolved. CDR1 and CDR2 from the germline V gene are LGHDT and YNNKEL (reference sequence). The CDR3 has 12 amino acids. Trimming cost V 4 bases and J 6 bases, with 9 bases left between them. The CDR3 bases are TGTGCCAGCAGCCCCCACCGGTCTGAAGCTTTCTTT. This translates into CASSPHRSEAFF. Full variable domain (rest looked up from reference TRBV3-1 and TRBJ1-1): DTAVSQTPKYLVTQMGNDKSIKCEQNLGHDTMYWYKQDSKKFLKIMFSYNNKELIINETVPNRFSPKSPDKAHLNLHINSLELGDSAVYFCASSPHRSEAFFGQGTRLTVV.

This clonotype was detected ten times or more. The V gene is TRBV10-3, the J gene TRBJ2-3; possible D gene TRBD1, 5 bases. The V gene's germline CDR1 is ENHRY and CDR2 SYGVKD. Trimming took 5 bases from V and 5 from J, leaving 23 bases between them. The CDR3 covers 17 residues. This chain's CDR3 is CAISLATGPPTGDTQYF. The CDR3 coding sequence is TGTGCCATCAGTTTGGCAACCGGTCCCCCCACAGGAGATACGCAGTATTTT.